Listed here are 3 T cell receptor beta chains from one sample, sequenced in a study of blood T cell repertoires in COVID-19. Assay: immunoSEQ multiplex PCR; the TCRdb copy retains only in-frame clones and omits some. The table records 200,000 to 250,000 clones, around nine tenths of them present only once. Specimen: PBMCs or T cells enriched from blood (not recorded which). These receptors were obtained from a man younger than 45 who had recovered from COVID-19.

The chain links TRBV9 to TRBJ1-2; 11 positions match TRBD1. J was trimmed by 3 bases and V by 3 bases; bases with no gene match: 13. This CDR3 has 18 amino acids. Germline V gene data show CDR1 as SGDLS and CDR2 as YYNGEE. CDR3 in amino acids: CASSGTGQGVFRDYGYTF. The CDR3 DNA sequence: TGTGCCAGCAGCGGAACGGGACAGGGGGTATTTCGTGACTATGGCTACACCTTC.

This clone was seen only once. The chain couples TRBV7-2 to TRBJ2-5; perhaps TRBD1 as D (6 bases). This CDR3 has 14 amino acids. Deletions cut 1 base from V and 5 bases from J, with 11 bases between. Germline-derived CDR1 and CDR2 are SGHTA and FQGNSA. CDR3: CASSLDTGWETQYF. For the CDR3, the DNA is TGTGCCAGCAGCTTAGACACAGGGTGGGAGACCCAGTACTTC.

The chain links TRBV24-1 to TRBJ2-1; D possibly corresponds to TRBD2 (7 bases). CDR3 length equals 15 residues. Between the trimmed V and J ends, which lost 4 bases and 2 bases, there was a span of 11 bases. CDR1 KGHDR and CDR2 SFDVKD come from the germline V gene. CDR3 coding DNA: TGTGCCACCAGTGAGGGGAGGGGGGCCTACAATGAGCAGTTCTTC. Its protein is CATSEGRGAYNEQFF.